This is a list of T cell receptor beta chains from one sample in a study of CD4 T cells in relation to SARS-CoV-2 and coronaviruses. The data were produced by immunoSEQ multiplex PCR, yet TCRdb's version contains in-frame clones alone and is incomplete. Among roughly 29,000 clones listed, roughly 78% were seen once. Antigens of these TCRs are unknown. The sample taken for sequencing was CD4+ T cells from PBMCs, cultured in vitro. The source is a human donor in good health. Each CDR3 is given with its conserved first and last residue. D genes are given only for firm matches. Clone size appears in some rows only: once, few, many, or a class for an expanded clone.

j_call: TRBJ2-7
clone_size: NA
d_call: TRBD2
v_call: TRBV2
cdr3_nt: TGTGCCAGCAGATTGGGGACTAGCGGAGGTGAGCAGTACTTC
cdr3_aa: CASRLGTSGGEQYF

j_call: TRBJ2-7
clone_size: NA
d_call: NA
v_call: TRBV7-2
cdr3_nt: TGTGCCAGCAGCTTAGCGGGAGGCATCGAGCAGTACTTC
cdr3_aa: CASSLAGGIEQYF

j_call: TRBJ2-2
clone_size: NA
d_call: NA
v_call: TRBV5-1
cdr3_nt: TGCGCCAGCAGCTCCGGGGCCAACACCGGGGAGCTGTTTTTT
cdr3_aa: CASSSGANTGELFF

j_call: TRBJ1-1
clone_size: NA
d_call: NA
v_call: TRBV7-3
cdr3_nt: TGTGCCAGCAGCCCGGGACACCAGAACACTGAAGCTTTCTTT
cdr3_aa: CASSPGHQNTEAFF

j_call: TRBJ2-2
clone_size: NA
d_call: NA
v_call: TRBV18
cdr3_nt: TGTGCCAGCTCACCACTTTATACGGGGATGGACACCGGGGAGCTGTTTTTT
cdr3_aa: CASSPLYTGMDTGELFF

j_call: TRBJ2-3
clone_size: NA
d_call: NA
v_call: TRBV5-4
cdr3_nt: TGTGCCAGCAGCTCGGGACAGGGGGCTAGCGGGGGGATCACAGATACGCAGTATTTT
cdr3_aa: CASSSGQGASGGITDTQYF

j_call: TRBJ2-3
clone_size: NA
d_call: NA
v_call: TRBV7-3
cdr3_nt: TGTGCCAGCAGCTCCAGCGGATCGACAGATACGCAGTATTTT
cdr3_aa: CASSSSGSTDTQYF

j_call: TRBJ1-2
clone_size: NA
d_call: NA
v_call: TRBV2
cdr3_nt: TGTGCCAGCAGTGAAGCCGGGGAAGTCTATGGCTACACCTTC
cdr3_aa: CASSEAGEVYGYTF

j_call: TRBJ2-1
clone_size: NA
d_call: NA
v_call: TRBV12-3/TRBV12-4
cdr3_nt: TGTGCCAGCAGTTTAGCTAGCAGTTCACAGTTCTTC
cdr3_aa: CASSLASSSQFF

j_call: TRBJ1-2
clone_size: NA
d_call: NA
v_call: TRBV30
cdr3_nt: TGTGCCTGGAGTGTAGGTGGGGACGGCTACACCTTC
cdr3_aa: CAWSVGGDGYTF

j_call: TRBJ1-4
clone_size: NA
d_call: TRBD1
v_call: TRBV4-2
cdr3_nt: TGTGCCAGCAGCCGTAAACAGGGGCGTGAAAAACTGTTTTTT
cdr3_aa: CASSRKQGREKLFF

j_call: TRBJ1-3
clone_size: NA
d_call: NA
v_call: TRBV7-2
cdr3_nt: TGTGCCAGCAGCTTAGCAGGGGGTGGAAACACCATATATTTT
cdr3_aa: CASSLAGGGNTIYF

j_call: TRBJ2-1
clone_size: NA
d_call: TRBD1
v_call: TRBV7-7
cdr3_nt: TGTGCCAGCAGCGATGGGACAGGCCATAGTGAGCAGTTCTTC
cdr3_aa: CASSDGTGHSEQFF

j_call: TRBJ2-3
clone_size: NA
d_call: TRBD2
v_call: TRBV11-2
cdr3_nt: TGTGCCAGCAGCCCCGCCGTCGGGGGGGACACAGATACGCAGTATTTT
cdr3_aa: CASSPAVGGDTDTQYF

j_call: TRBJ2-2
clone_size: medium-sized
d_call: TRBD2
v_call: TRBV28
cdr3_nt: TGTGCCAGCAGTTTACAAGGGTTAGCGGGTGGACCCGGGGAGCTGTTTTTT
cdr3_aa: CASSLQGLAGGPGELFF

j_call: TRBJ2-7
clone_size: NA
d_call: TRBD2
v_call: TRBV2
cdr3_nt: TGTGCCAGCAGTGACCGGGGGGTCGAGCAGTACTTC
cdr3_aa: CASSDRGVEQYF

j_call: TRBJ2-3
clone_size: NA
d_call: NA
v_call: TRBV11-2
cdr3_nt: TGTGCCAGCAGCTTAGATTTCCAGCCAGGCACAGATACGCAGTATTTT
cdr3_aa: CASSLDFQPGTDTQYF

j_call: TRBJ2-1
clone_size: NA
d_call: TRBD2
v_call: TRBV7-8
cdr3_nt: TGTGCCAGCAGCTTAGGTTTCCTAGCGGGGATCTACAATGAGCAGTTCTTC
cdr3_aa: CASSLGFLAGIYNEQFF

j_call: TRBJ2-5
clone_size: few
d_call: NA
v_call: TRBV5-6
cdr3_nt: TGTGCCAGCAGCTTACGAGTGGAGACCCAGTACTTC
cdr3_aa: CASSLRVETQYF

j_call: TRBJ2-7
clone_size: NA
d_call: NA
v_call: TRBV10-3
cdr3_nt: TGTGCCATCAGTGACCCCGACTCTCCCTACGAGCAGTACTTC
cdr3_aa: CAISDPDSPYEQYF

j_call: TRBJ2-5
clone_size: NA
d_call: NA
v_call: TRBV19
cdr3_nt: TGTGCCAGTAGTAGTACCCTCCAAGAGACCCAGTACTTC
cdr3_aa: CASSSTLQETQYF

j_call: TRBJ2-5
clone_size: NA
d_call: TRBD1
v_call: TRBV9
cdr3_nt: TGTGCCAGCAGCGCCCCGACAGGGACGGGTGAGACCCAGTACTTC
cdr3_aa: CASSAPTGTGETQYF

j_call: TRBJ2-4
clone_size: NA
d_call: TRBD1
v_call: TRBV3-1/TRBV3-2
cdr3_nt: TGTGCCAGCAGCCCCCGGGACAGGGGGCTTTACATTCAGTACTTC
cdr3_aa: CASSPRDRGLYIQYF

j_call: TRBJ2-3
clone_size: once
d_call: TRBD2
v_call: TRBV6-1
cdr3_nt: TGTGCCAGCAGTGAAAGGCTCGGGGGGTCCACAGATACGCAGTATTTT
cdr3_aa: CASSERLGGSTDTQYF

j_call: TRBJ2-4
clone_size: NA
d_call: NA
v_call: TRBV19
cdr3_nt: TGTGCCAGTACTCGAGAGGGAAAGGAGGCCATTCAGTACTTC
cdr3_aa: CASTREGKEAIQYF

j_call: TRBJ2-2
clone_size: NA
d_call: NA
v_call: TRBV6-1
cdr3_nt: TGTGCCAGCAGTGAAGACAGGATCACCGGGGAGCTGTTTTTT
cdr3_aa: CASSEDRITGELFF

j_call: TRBJ2-5
clone_size: few
d_call: NA
v_call: TRBV6-2/TRBV6-3
cdr3_nt: TGTGCCAGCAGCGCTAGGGCCCAAGAGACCCAGTACTTC
cdr3_aa: CASSARAQETQYF

j_call: TRBJ2-7
clone_size: NA
d_call: TRBD2
v_call: TRBV11-2
cdr3_nt: TGTGCCAGCAGCTCGGGACTAGGGGTCTACCACGAGCAGTACTTC
cdr3_aa: CASSSGLGVYHEQYF

j_call: TRBJ1-3
clone_size: NA
d_call: TRBD1
v_call: TRBV6-1
cdr3_nt: TGTGCCAGCAGTGAAGGTCAGGGACAGGGGGCTGACACCATATATTTT
cdr3_aa: CASSEGQGQGADTIYF

j_call: TRBJ1-2
clone_size: NA
d_call: TRBD1
v_call: TRBV10-3
cdr3_nt: TGTGCCATCAAGGGGGCTCCGGAGTATGGCTACACCTTC
cdr3_aa: CAIKGAPEYGYTF

j_call: TRBJ1-1
clone_size: NA
d_call: TRBD1
v_call: TRBV6-6
cdr3_nt: TGTGCCAGCAGTTACTTCCAGGGGGGCACTGAAGCTTTCTTT
cdr3_aa: CASSYFQGGTEAFF

j_call: TRBJ2-7
clone_size: NA
d_call: TRBD2
v_call: TRBV7-2
cdr3_nt: TGTGCCAGCAGCTTCGTGGGAGGGAGCGCCGAAGAGCAGTACTTC
cdr3_aa: CASSFVGGSAEEQYF

j_call: TRBJ1-4
clone_size: once
d_call: TRBD1
v_call: TRBV7-9
cdr3_nt: TGTGCCAGCAGCCCCGACAGGGTGACTAATGAAAAACTGTTTTTT
cdr3_aa: CASSPDRVTNEKLFF

j_call: TRBJ2-5
clone_size: NA
d_call: TRBD1
v_call: TRBV19
cdr3_nt: TGTGCCAGTAGCCCGCGGACTGGACAGGGCAGAGCCCAGTACTTC
cdr3_aa: CASSPRTGQGRAQYF